The present T cell receptor beta chain was sequenced within a study of post-analysis software for immune sequencing data. Whole-study results and caveats: Those samples that were prepared in the same batch co-clustered strongly by F measure. Compared with controls, patients had more of about 5 TRBV segments, including TRBV5-6, TRBV5-1 and TRBV20-1. Controls showed significantly higher normalized Chao1 diversity than did multiple sclerosis patients.

The ends lost 7 bases at V and 6 bases at J; junction bases unmatched: 13. This CDR3 comprises 14 residues. CDR1 and CDR2 from the germline V gene are DFQATT and SNEGSKA (reference sequence). This clonotype was seen a few times. The target antigen is unknown. Unique molecular identifiers featured in each of the TCR beta cDNA libraries. Approximately 500,000 cDNA molecules were recovered from an input of about 0.95 to 11 million T cells. TCRdb itself ran the PCR reads through MiXCR, one entry per CDR3 protein. The repertoire holds hundreds of thousands of distinct CDR3 sequences, with approximately 57% as singletons.

Sequenced sample: blood. The chain links TRBV20-1 to TRBJ2-7, with TRBD1 matching over 9 bases. The sequence derives from a girl aged 5 to 17 with multiple sclerosis. This CDR3 is CSGGKGQGEREQYF. DNA for the CDR3: TGCAGTGGGGGCAAGGGACAGGGAGAGCGCGAGCAGTACTTC.